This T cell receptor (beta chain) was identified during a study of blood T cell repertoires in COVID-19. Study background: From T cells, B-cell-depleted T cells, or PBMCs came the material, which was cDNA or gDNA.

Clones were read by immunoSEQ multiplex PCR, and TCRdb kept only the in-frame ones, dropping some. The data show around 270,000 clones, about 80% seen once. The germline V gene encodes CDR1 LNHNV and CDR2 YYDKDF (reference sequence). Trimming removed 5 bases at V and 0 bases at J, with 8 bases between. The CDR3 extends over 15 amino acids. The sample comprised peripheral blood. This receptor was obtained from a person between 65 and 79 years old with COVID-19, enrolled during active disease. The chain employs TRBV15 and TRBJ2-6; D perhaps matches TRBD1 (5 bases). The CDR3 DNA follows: TGTGCCACCAGCTTCGACAGCTCTGGGGCCAACGTCCTGACTTTC. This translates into CATSFDSSGANVLTF.